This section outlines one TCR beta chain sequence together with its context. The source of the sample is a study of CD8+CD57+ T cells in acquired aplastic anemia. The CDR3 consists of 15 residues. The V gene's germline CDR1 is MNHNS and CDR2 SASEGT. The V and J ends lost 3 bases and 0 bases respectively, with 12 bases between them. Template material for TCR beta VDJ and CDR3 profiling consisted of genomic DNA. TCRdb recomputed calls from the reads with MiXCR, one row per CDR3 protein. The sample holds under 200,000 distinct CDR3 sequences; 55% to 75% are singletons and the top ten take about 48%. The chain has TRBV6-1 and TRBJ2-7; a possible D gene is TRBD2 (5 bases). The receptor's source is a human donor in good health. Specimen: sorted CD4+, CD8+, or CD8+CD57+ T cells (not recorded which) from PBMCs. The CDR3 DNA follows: TGTGCCAGCAGTGACCAACGGAGCGGCTCCTACGAGCAGTACTTC. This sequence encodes CASSDQRSGSYEQYF.